These 15 T cell receptor beta chains came from one sample sequenced in a study of read filtering for tumor transcriptome and immune sequencing. This library used roughly 0.4 ug RNA and molecular barcoded adaptors spanning alpha/delta and beta/gamma chains. TCRdb passed the reads through MiXCR, listing each CDR3 protein once. There are a few hundred distinct CDR3 sequences in the sample; approximately 75% occur only once, and 35% to 40% lies in the top ten. The source material was a population of CD138-negative cells sorted from bone marrow. Receptors were obtained from a donor aged 40 or older with multiple myeloma. This table probably holds off-target reads from a library built for another chain.

On this clonotype: One end of the junction does not line up with germline, which may come from a read error. This sequence joins TRBV30 and TRBJ1-2; no clear D. The germline V gene encodes CDR1 GTSNPN and CDR2 SVGIG (reference sequence). The CDR3 sequence is 12 residues long. CDR3: CAWSIRDYGYTF. The CDR3 bases are TGTGCCTGGAGTATACGGGATTATGGCTACACCTTT.

This clonotype was observed a few times. The J gene is TRBJ2-5, the V gene TRBV7-9; 11 positions agree with TRBD2. Per germline, CDR1 SEHNR and CDR2 FQNEAQ (reference sequence). The CDR3 runs 15 residues. The V gene end was trimmed by 5 bases and the J gene end by 1 base; junction bases not matched to a gene: 3. CDR3 sequence: CASSLGLAGQETQYF. CDR3 DNA sequence: TGTGCCAGCAGCCTCGGACTAGCGGGCCAAGAGACCCAGTACTTC.

The chain is built from TRBV2 and TRBJ1-2, with D tentatively TRBD1 (5 bases). The germline CDR1 and CDR2 sequences are SNHLY and FYNNEI. The length of the CDR3 is 13 residues. V shed 6 bases and J shed 2 bases, with 10 bases lying between them. CDR3 sequence: CASSSDMNYGYTF. CDR3 sequence (DNA): TGTGCCAGCAGCTCGGACATGAACTATGGCTACACCTTC.

The chain links TRBV18 to TRBJ1-1; 9 bases map to TRBD1. The CDR3 length is 14 residues. J lost 7 bases, V lost 3 bases, and 6 bases had no gene match. Germline CDR1 and CDR2: KGHSH and LQKENI. CDR3 DNA sequence: TGTGCCAGCTCACCTCTGACAGGGGGTCTTGAAGCTTTCTTT. Translation: CASSPLTGGLEAFF.

A single count supports this clonotype. The CDR3 reads CASSYVANTEAFF. The CDR3 DNA follows: TGTGCCAGCAGTTACGTGGCGAACACTGAAGCTTTCTTT. The gene calls are TRBV6-5 and TRBJ1-1; D unresolved. The CDR3 sequence is 13 residues long. Germline V lookup: CDR1 MNHEY, CDR2 SVGAGI. V lost 2 bases, J lost 1 base, and 5 bases lay in between.

About this clonotype itself: Because it lacks the conserved phenylalanine or tryptophan at the end, this CDR3 is likely a read error. V is TRBV5-5 and J is TRBJ2-4, with TRBD1 matching 8 bases. Trimming at V came to 3 bases and at J to 5 bases, leaving 7 bases not matched to a gene. From germline, CDR1 is SGHKS and CDR2 YYEKEE (reference sequence). This CDR3 has 15 residues. The CDR3 protein is CASSSTGAQQNIQYL. In DNA, the CDR3 is TGTGCCAGCAGCTCGACAGGGGCGCAACAAAACATTCAGTACCTC.

The CDR3 here is CASSLLALEDTQYF. In DNA, the CDR3 is TGTGCCAGCAGTTTACTAGCGTTGGAAGATACGCAGTATTTT. This sequence joins TRBV12-3 or TRBV12-4 and TRBJ2-3; D is possibly TRBD2 (6 bases). V lost 2 bases and J 5 bases, leaving 11 bases between the germline ends. This CDR3 contains 14 residues.

This clonotype appeared a few times. The genes are TRBV7-3 and TRBJ2-3; 8 bases agree with TRBD2. Germline CDR1 SGHTA, CDR2 FQGTGA. J lost 6 bases, V lost 1 base, and 3 bases had no gene match. The CDR3 has 14 amino acids. The CDR3 loop is CASSLIGRADTQYF. The CDR3, as DNA: TGTGCCAGCAGCTTAATCGGGAGGGCCGATACGCAGTATTTT.

A few counts support this clonotype. The gene calls are TRBV28 and TRBJ2-6; tentatively, D is TRBD2 (6 bases). Trimming pared 7 bases from V and 0 bases from J, leaving 16 bases between. The V gene's germline CDR1 is MDHEN and CDR2 SYDVKM. The CDR3 length is 17 residues. CDR3 sequence (DNA): TGTGCCAGCACCCGAGCGGGCAGATTCTCTGGGGCCAACGTCCTGACTTTC. Translation gives CASTRAGRFSGANVLTF.

This chain joins TRBV6-2 or TRBV6-3 and TRBJ1-5; TRBD1 matches at 7 bases. The V gene end was trimmed by 8 bases and the J gene end by 0 bases; junction bases not matched to a gene: 4. CDR1 and CDR2 from the germline V gene are MNHEY and SVGEGT. The CDR3 totals 14 residues. CDR3 amino acids: CASESGGSNQPQHF. The CDR3 nucleotides are TGTGCCAGCGAGTCAGGGGGTAGCAATCAGCCCCAGCATTTT.

This chain uses TRBV30 with TRBJ2-1; D gene ambiguous. In germline, CDR1 is GTSNPN, CDR2 SVGIG (reference sequence). This CDR3 contains 15 residues. Trimming cost V 4 bases and J 5 bases, with 18 bases left between them. The CDR3 DNA follows: TGTGCCTGGAACGTGCCCCCTGGGATTAACAATGAGCAGTTCTTC. Protein product: CAWNVPPGINNEQFF.

The chain's CDR3 is CASSMGGQNEKLFF. DNA of the CDR3: TGTGCCAGTAGTATGGGGGGGCAGAATGAAAAACTGTTTTTT. This chain connects TRBV19 to TRBJ1-4, with D possibly being TRBD1 (6 bases). V lost 3 bases to trimming and J lost 5 bases, with 10 bases between them. This CDR3 region has 14 residues. The germline gives CDR1 LNHDA, CDR2 SQIVND (reference sequence).

There are a few counts of this clonotype. The chain is built from TRBV9 and TRBJ2-7; tentatively, D is TRBD2 (6 bases). The germline V gene has CDR1 SGDLS and CDR2 YYNGEE. V lost 0 bases, J lost 5 bases, and 6 bases lay in between. The CDR3 spans 12 residues. The CDR3 here is CASSVGGDEQYF. Written as DNA, the CDR3 is TGTGCCAGCAGCGTAGGGGGGGACGAGCAGTACTTC.

This chain uses TRBV11-3 with TRBJ2-7; D is uncertain. V was cut by 5 bases and J by 7 bases, with 9 bases left in between. Germline-derived CDR1 and CDR2 are SGHNT and YENEEA. The CDR3 sequence is 11 residues long. DNA of the CDR3: TGTGCCAGCAGCGGTCCCTTAGAGCAGTACTTC. Protein: CASSGPLEQYF.

This chain connects TRBV29-1 to TRBJ2-3; either TRBD1 or TRBD2 may fit D (5 bases each). Germline V gene sequence: CDR1 SQVTM, CDR2 ANQGSEA. There are 13 residues in the CDR3. Trimming removed 3 bases from V and 6 bases from J, with 13 bases in between. For the CDR3, the DNA is TGCAGCGTTGATGGTCTAGCAGGGGATACGCAGTATTTT. Protein product: CSVDGLAGDTQYF.